This TCR beta chain is drawn from a study of OX40 agonist ivuxolimab in advanced cancers. About the research overall: Patients took ivuxolimab, an agonistic anti-OX40 (CD134) antibody. Cohort: approximately 83% men, mean age about 62, aged about 20 to 80. Study conclusions and caveats: Dosing at 0.1 to 3.0 mg/kg was accompanied by clonal expansion of CD4+ and CD8+ blood T cells by week 6.

Profiling relied on immunoSEQ multiplex PCR, and the TCRdb table lists in-frame clones only, not all of them. The sample carries 65,000 to 95,000 clones, over 80% recorded once. As regards this clone: Its antigen is unknown.

Germline V gene sequence: CDR1 SGHTA, CDR2 FQGNSA. The CDR3 contains 16 residues. The germline V and J ends were trimmed by 4 bases and 5 bases, with 21 bases remaining between them. Sequences were derived from CD4+ or CD8+ T cells sorted from blood, sampled in a trial of the OX40 agonist ivuxolimab. The sequence was obtained from an adult with an advanced solid tumor such as melanoma, head and neck, liver or kidney cancer. The chain couples TRBV7-2 to TRBJ2-7; tentatively, D is TRBD2 (5 bases). CDR3 coding DNA: TGTGCCAGCAGCTCGAGGGCGGACCCCAAAACTGACGAGCAGTACTTC. It encodes CASSSRADPKTDEQYF.